This T cell receptor (beta chain) originates from a study of technical replicates of blood from a few donors. There are 16 residues in the CDR3. Germline CDR1 MGHRA, CDR2 YSYEKL. Trimming cost V 2 bases and J 10 bases, with 23 bases left between them. Some clones are missing from TCRdb's copy, which holds only in-frame ones; the method was immunoSEQ multiplex PCR. The sample lists around 76,000 clones, just over 90% occurring once. The receptor was isolated from a human donor in good health. The sequenced material came from T cells isolated from PBMCs. The chain links TRBV4-1 to TRBJ1-1, with D unclear. This chain's CDR3 is CASSQPSRSPRLGAFF. The CDR3, as DNA: TGCGCCAGCAGCCAACCCTCTAGGAGCCCCCGATTGGGAGCTTTCTTT.